This T cell receptor (beta chain) was sequenced for a study of blood T cells in healthy people across ages. The study's findings and limits: Lack of knowledge of donor CMV status possibly confounded expanded clonotype changes. Both higher diversity and more naive CD4+ cells marked long-lived donors when set against aged donors. With age, beta diversity per million T cells declined roughly linearly, significantly by 30 to 40.

As concerns this clonotype: What it binds is not known.

A second roughly 6 to 12 cycle PCR used barcoded and J-beta primers. TCRdb passed the 5' RACE reads through MiXCR, listing each CDR3 protein once. The repertoire holds approximately 1,700,000 distinct CDR3 sequences, 39% seen once, with about 21% in the top ten. V lost 1 base, J lost 4 bases, and 14 bases lay in between. This CDR3 spans 16 amino acids. Per the germline V gene, CDR1 is MNHEY and CDR2 is SVGEGT. Each sample yielded at least 5.5 micrograms of PBMC total RNA. The rearrangement joins TRBV6-2 or TRBV6-3 to TRBJ1-5, with D uncertain. Specimen: blood. The origin of this receptor is a human donor in good health. This CDR3 is CASSYWTGRGNQPQHF. The CDR3 region has the DNA TGTGCCAGCAGTTACTGGACGGGGAGAGGGAATCAGCCCCAGCATTTT.